This T cell receptor beta chain was sequenced for a study of blood T cell repertoires in COVID-19. Study details: Collection of acute and convalescent COVID-19 samples took place in the United States, Italy and Spain. PBMCs, B-cell-depleted T cells, or T cells provided the cDNA or gDNA that made up the material.

In the authors' workflow: The assay estimated nucleated cells by amplifying reference gene primers. Using immunoSEQ multiplex PCR, the repertoire was profiled, and TCRdb retains in-frame clones only, with some absent. V, J and clone size were drawn from that table, and D and trimming were deduced from the DNA. Of 250,000 to 350,000 clones listed, around 90% are singletons. The trim removed 5 bases at V and 6 bases at J, leaving 6 bases unmatched. The CDR3 spans 13 residues. CDR1 SQVTM and CDR2 ANQGSEA come from the germline V gene. Those enrolled, adults aged roughly 18 to 95 years, came from 24 US areas.

This chain uses TRBV29-1 with TRBJ1-4, with 7 bases fitting TRBD1. The origin of this receptor is a woman aged 18-29 years with acute COVID-19. The specimen was PBMCs or T cells enriched from blood (not recorded which). The CDR3 protein is CSVTGEWDEKLFF. The CDR3 DNA reads as TGCAGCGTTACAGGGGAGTGGGATGAAAAACTGTTTTTT.